The rows below give T cell receptor beta chains drawn from one sample of a study of stem cell transplantation in POMP-related autoinflammatory disease. Sequenced by immunoSEQ multiplex PCR; TCRdb stores in-frame clones only, minus some. The sample lists over 25,000 clones; about 90% were seen once. The sample in question was CD4+ T cells from PBMCs, obtained before stem cell transplantation. The receptors originated from a human donor with POMP-related autoinflammation and immune dysregulation (PRAID). Each CDR3 is given with its conserved first and last residue. The order of the fields is CDR3 protein, CDR3 DNA, D gene, V gene, clone size, J gene. D genes are given only for firm matches. The size field is filled for only some rows; it gives once, few, many or a size class.

cdr3_aa: CRQEYQETQYF; cdr3_nt: TGCAGGCAGGAGTACCAAGAGACCCAGTACTTC; d_call: .; v_call: TRBV20-1; clone_size: .; j_call: TRBJ2-5
cdr3_aa: CASSGGVVEAFF; cdr3_nt: TGTGCCAGCAGTGGAGGCGTCGTTGAAGCTTTCTTT; d_call: .; v_call: TRBV2; clone_size: .; j_call: TRBJ1-1
cdr3_aa: CASSGTEGNTIYF; cdr3_nt: TGTGCCAGCAGCGGGACAGAGGGAAACACCATATATTTT; d_call: TRBD1; v_call: TRBV6-1; clone_size: .; j_call: TRBJ1-3
cdr3_aa: CASSWANYGYTF; cdr3_nt: TGTGCCAGTAGTTGGGCCAACTATGGCTACACCTTC; d_call: .; v_call: TRBV19; clone_size: few; j_call: TRBJ1-2
cdr3_aa: CASSPQGPRWNSPLHF; cdr3_nt: TGTGCCAGCAGTCCACAGGGGCCTCGGTGGAATTCACCCCTCCACTTT; d_call: TRBD1; v_call: TRBV27; clone_size: .; j_call: TRBJ1-6
cdr3_aa: CSAREIEKLFF; cdr3_nt: TGCAGTGCTAGGGAGATTGAAAAACTGTTTTTT; d_call: .; v_call: TRBV20-1; clone_size: .; j_call: TRBJ1-4
cdr3_aa: CASSQGDLLAKNIQYF; cdr3_nt: TGCGCCAGCAGCCAAGGGGACCTACTAGCCAAAAACATTCAGTACTTC; d_call: .; v_call: TRBV4-1; clone_size: .; j_call: TRBJ2-4
cdr3_aa: CASRGQRYGYTF; cdr3_nt: TGTGCCAGCAGGGGCCAGCGCTATGGCTACACCTTC; d_call: .; v_call: TRBV25-1; clone_size: .; j_call: TRBJ1-2
cdr3_aa: CASSHRGMNTEAFF; cdr3_nt: TGCGCCAGCAGCCACAGGGGGATGAACACTGAGGCTTTCTTT; d_call: TRBD1; v_call: TRBV4-1; clone_size: .; j_call: TRBJ1-1
cdr3_aa: CASSHRQSYEQYF; cdr3_nt: TGTGCCAGCAGCCATCGTCAAAGCTACGAGCAGTACTTC; d_call: .; v_call: TRBV14; clone_size: .; j_call: TRBJ2-7
cdr3_aa: CASSRRGNEKLFF; cdr3_nt: TGTGCCAGTAGTAGGAGGGGGAATGAAAAACTGTTTTTT; d_call: .; v_call: TRBV19; clone_size: .; j_call: TRBJ1-4
cdr3_aa: CASSGSGTAIEKLFF; cdr3_nt: TGTGCCAGCAGTGGATCCGGGACAGCGATAGAAAAACTGTTTTTT; d_call: TRBD1; v_call: TRBV2; clone_size: .; j_call: TRBJ1-4
cdr3_aa: CASSLTRHNSPLHF; cdr3_nt: TGTGCCAGCAGCTTAACAAGACATAATTCACCCCTCCACTTT; d_call: .; v_call: TRBV13; clone_size: .; j_call: TRBJ1-6
cdr3_aa: CASRTTGDYGYTF; cdr3_nt: TGCGCCAGCAGAACGACAGGGGACTATGGCTACACCTTC; d_call: TRBD1; v_call: TRBV10-2; clone_size: once; j_call: TRBJ1-2
cdr3_aa: CASSETPFGRGAYNEQFF; cdr3_nt: TGTGCCAGCAGTGAAACCCCCTTTGGGCGGGGGGCATACAATGAGCAGTTCTTC; d_call: TRBD2; v_call: TRBV2; clone_size: .; j_call: TRBJ2-1
cdr3_aa: CASRSPTAYQETQYF; cdr3_nt: TGTGCCAGCAGATCACCGACAGCGTACCAAGAGACCCAGTACTTC; d_call: .; v_call: TRBV6-1; clone_size: .; j_call: TRBJ2-5
cdr3_aa: CASSPETGPYGYTF; cdr3_nt: TGTGCCAGCTCACCCGAGACAGGGCCCTATGGCTACACCTTC; d_call: TRBD1; v_call: TRBV18; clone_size: .; j_call: TRBJ1-2
cdr3_aa: CASSLGAGRDTIYF; cdr3_nt: TGTGCCAGCTCACTCGGCGCGGGCAGGGACACCATATATTTT; d_call: .; v_call: TRBV18; clone_size: .; j_call: TRBJ1-3
cdr3_aa: CASARQVPYEQYF; cdr3_nt: TGTGCCAGCGCCCGCCAGGTCCCCTACGAGCAGTACTTC; d_call: .; v_call: TRBV28; clone_size: .; j_call: TRBJ2-7
cdr3_aa: CASSIRTAAYEQYF; cdr3_nt: TGTGCCAGTAGTATAAGGACCGCGGCCTACGAGCAGTACTTC; d_call: .; v_call: TRBV19; clone_size: .; j_call: TRBJ2-7
cdr3_aa: CASRDSQETQYF; cdr3_nt: TGTGCCAGCCGGGACAGCCAAGAGACCCAGTACTTC; d_call: TRBD1; v_call: TRBV28; clone_size: .; j_call: TRBJ2-5
cdr3_aa: CAWSPTGVRNEQFF; cdr3_nt: TGTGCCTGGAGTCCGACAGGGGTTCGCAATGAGCAGTTCTTC; d_call: TRBD1; v_call: TRBV30; clone_size: .; j_call: TRBJ2-1
cdr3_aa: CASSVQSQDTEAFF; cdr3_nt: TGTGCCAGCAGCGTACAGAGTCAGGACACTGAAGCTTTCTTT; d_call: .; v_call: TRBV9; clone_size: once; j_call: TRBJ1-1
cdr3_aa: CASSLTGNQPQHF; cdr3_nt: TGTGCCAGCAGCTTGACAGGCAATCAGCCCCAGCATTTT; d_call: .; v_call: TRBV7-6; clone_size: once; j_call: TRBJ1-5
cdr3_aa: CASSRTVSTDTQYF; cdr3_nt: TGTGCCAGCAGCCGGACAGTCAGCACAGATACGCAGTATTTT; d_call: .; v_call: TRBV6-5; clone_size: .; j_call: TRBJ2-3
cdr3_aa: CASSTPHQPQHF; cdr3_nt: TGTGCCAGTAGTACGCCTCATCAGCCCCAGCATTTT; d_call: .; v_call: TRBV19; clone_size: .; j_call: TRBJ1-5
cdr3_aa: CASSLPGAGNTEAFF; cdr3_nt: TGTGCCAGCAGCTTACCGGGGGCCGGAAACACTGAAGCTTTCTTT; d_call: .; v_call: TRBV7-3; clone_size: .; j_call: TRBJ1-1
cdr3_aa: CASSLTSGGVSLSYEQYF; cdr3_nt: TGTGCCAGCAGCTTAACTAGCGGGGGGGTATCGTTATCCTACGAGCAGTACTTC; d_call: TRBD2; v_call: TRBV7-9; clone_size: .; j_call: TRBJ2-7